This T cell receptor beta chain was recovered during a study of early T cells in non-severe SARS-CoV-2 infection. TCRdb re-called the 5' RACE reads through MiXCR, storing one row per CDR3 protein. The data contain some 46,000 distinct CDR3 sequences, roughly 6.6% of them seen just once; the ten biggest clones take up under 25%. The CDR3 length is 14 residues. From germline, CDR1 is MGHDK and CDR2 SYGVNS. V was pared by 10 bases and J by 4 bases, with 7 bases of the junction left unmatched. V usage is TRBV25-1 and J usage is TRBJ2-2; 9 bases agree with TRBD1. The origin of this receptor is an adult who was a healthcare worker with PCR-confirmed SARS-CoV-2 infection or an uninfected control (not recorded which). The specimen comprised whole blood, sampled at baseline. CDR3 region: CAIAGTGTTGELFF. Here the CDR3 DNA reads TGTGCCATCGCCGGGACAGGGACCACCGGGGAGCTGTTTTTT.